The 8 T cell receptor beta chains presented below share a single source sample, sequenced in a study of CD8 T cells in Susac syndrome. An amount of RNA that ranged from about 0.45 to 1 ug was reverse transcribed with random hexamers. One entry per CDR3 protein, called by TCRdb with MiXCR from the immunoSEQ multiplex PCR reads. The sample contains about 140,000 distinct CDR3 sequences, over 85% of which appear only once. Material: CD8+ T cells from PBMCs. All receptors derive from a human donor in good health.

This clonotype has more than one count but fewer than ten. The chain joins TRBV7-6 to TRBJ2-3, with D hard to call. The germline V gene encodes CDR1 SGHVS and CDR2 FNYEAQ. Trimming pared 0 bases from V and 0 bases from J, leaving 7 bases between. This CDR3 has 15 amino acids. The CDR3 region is CASSLAPWSTDTQYF. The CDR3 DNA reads TGTGCCAGCAGCTTAGCCCCCTGGAGCACAGATACGCAGTATTTT.

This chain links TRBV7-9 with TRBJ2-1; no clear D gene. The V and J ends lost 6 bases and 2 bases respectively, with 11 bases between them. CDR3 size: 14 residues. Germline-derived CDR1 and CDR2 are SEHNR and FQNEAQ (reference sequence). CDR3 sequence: CASSLTGAYNEQFF. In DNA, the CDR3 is TGTGCCAGCAGTCTTACGGGCGCCTACAATGAGCAGTTCTTC.

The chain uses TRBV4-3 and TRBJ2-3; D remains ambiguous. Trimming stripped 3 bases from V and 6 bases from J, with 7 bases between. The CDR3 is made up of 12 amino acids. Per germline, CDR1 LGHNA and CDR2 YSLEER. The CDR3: CASSHPGDTQYF. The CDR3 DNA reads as TGCGCCAGCAGCCACCCTGGGGATACGCAGTATTTT.

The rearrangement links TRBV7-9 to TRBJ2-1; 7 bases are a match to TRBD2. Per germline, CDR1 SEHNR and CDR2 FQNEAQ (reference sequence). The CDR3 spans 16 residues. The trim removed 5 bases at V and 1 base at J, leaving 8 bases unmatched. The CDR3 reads CASSPDGGGSYNEQFF. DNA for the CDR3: TGTGCCAGCAGCCCGGACGGCGGGGGATCCTACAATGAGCAGTTCTTC.

This chain's CDR3 is CASLAGNYEQFF. CDR3 DNA: TGTGCCAGCTTAGCGGGTAACTATGAGCAGTTCTTC. The chain carries TRBV7-9 and TRBJ2-1, with 7 bases identical to TRBD2. After removal of 8 bases from V and 8 bases from J, the junction contained 6 bases not matched to a gene. The CDR3 is 12 residues long. In germline, CDR1 is SEHNR, CDR2 FQNEAQ (reference sequence). The full variable domain, in which reference TRBV7-9 and TRBJ2-1 provide the parts outside the CDR3, is DTGVSQNPRHKITKRGQNVTFRCDPISEHNRLYWYRQTLGQGPEFLTYFQNEAQLEKSRLLSDRFSAERPKGSFSTLEIQRTEQGDSAMYLCASLAGNYEQFFGPGTRLTVL.

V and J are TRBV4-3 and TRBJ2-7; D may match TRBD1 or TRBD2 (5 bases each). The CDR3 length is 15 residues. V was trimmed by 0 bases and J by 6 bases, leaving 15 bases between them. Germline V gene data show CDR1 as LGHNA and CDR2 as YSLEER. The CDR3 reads CASSQDRDGLSEQYF. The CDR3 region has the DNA TGCGCCAGCAGCCAAGATAGGGACGGTCTGTCCGAGCAGTACTTC.

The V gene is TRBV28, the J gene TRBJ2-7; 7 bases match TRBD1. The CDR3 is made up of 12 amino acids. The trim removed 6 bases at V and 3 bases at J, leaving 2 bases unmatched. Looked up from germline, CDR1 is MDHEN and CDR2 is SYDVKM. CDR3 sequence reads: CASRTGVYEQYF. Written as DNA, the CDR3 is TGTGCCAGCAGAACAGGGGTCTACGAGCAGTACTTC.

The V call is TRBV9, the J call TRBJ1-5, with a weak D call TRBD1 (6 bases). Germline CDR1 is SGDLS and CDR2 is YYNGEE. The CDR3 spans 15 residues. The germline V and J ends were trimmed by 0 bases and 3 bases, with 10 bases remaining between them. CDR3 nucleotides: TGTGCCAGCAGCGTAGAAGCAGGGGACAATCAGCCCCAGCATTTT. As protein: CASSVEAGDNQPQHF.